A selection of T cell receptor beta chains follows, all from one sample in a study of blood T cell repertoires in COVID-19. Clones were sequenced by immunoSEQ multiplex PCR, and TCRdb holds only the in-frame ones, with some missing. Counted here are under 350,000 clones, roughly 86% occurring once; the ten biggest clones make up over 2.5%. The sample taken for sequencing was PBMCs or T cells enriched from blood (not recorded which). The receptors shown here come from a woman younger than 35 who had recovered from COVID-19. Each CDR3 is given with its conserved first and last residue. The order of the fields is V gene, D gene, J gene, clone size, CDR3 protein, CDR3 DNA. A D gene is named only where the DNA matches it firmly. Clone size is given for some rows only: seen once, a few or many times, or a class if the clone is expanded.

TRBV7-3	-	TRBJ2-7	-	CASSFGSPYEQYF	TGTGCCAGCAGCTTCGGGTCGCCCTACGAGCAGTACTTC
TRBV11-3	-	TRBJ1-3	-	CASSRGQSGNTIYF	TGTGCCAGCAGCCGAGGACAGAGTGGAAACACCATATATTTT
TRBV30	-	TRBJ1-2	-	CAWSRTRQWANYGYTF	TGTGCCTGGAGTAGGACACGACAGTGGGCTAACTATGGCTACACCTTC
TRBV28	-	TRBJ2-1	-	CASSLTGTPSYNEQFF	TGTGCCAGCAGTTTAACAGGGACACCATCCTACAATGAGCAGTTCTTC
TRBV19	TRBD1	TRBJ2-1	-	CASSIDRGPLNEQFF	TGTGCCAGTAGTATAGACAGGGGGCCCCTCAATGAGCAGTTCTTC
TRBV19	-	TRBJ1-5	-	CASSIPPPGRVYQPQHF	TGTGCCAGTAGTATTCCCCCCCCAGGGAGGGTTTATCAGCCCCAGCATTTT
TRBV14	-	TRBJ1-2	-	CASRIQGNYGYTF	TGTGCCAGCAGGATACAGGGTAACTATGGCTACACCTTC
TRBV27	-	TRBJ2-3	-	CASSLLTGNTDTQYF	TGTGCCAGCAGTTTATTGACCGGGAACACAGATACGCAGTATTTT
TRBV12-3/TRBV12-4	-	TRBJ2-3	-	CASSDSSTDTQYF	TGTGCCAGCAGTGACTCATCCACAGATACGCAGTATTTT
TRBV28	TRBD1	TRBJ1-1	-	CASRPTGVNTEAFF	TGTGCCAGCAGACCGACAGGGGTGAACACTGAAGCTTTCTTT
TRBV29-1	-	TRBJ2-3	-	CSVEPSRNSDTQYF	TGCAGCGTTGAGCCTAGCCGGAACTCAGATACGCAGTATTTT
TRBV19	-	TRBJ1-3	-	CASGDSSSGNTIYF	TGTGCCAGCGGGGACTCTAGCTCTGGAAACACCATATATTTT
TRBV11-3	-	TRBJ1-2	-	CASSSVRVDGYTF	TGTGCCAGCAGCTCAGTCCGGGTCGATGGCTACACCTTC
TRBV15	-	TRBJ2-1	once	CATSRERASSYNEQFF	TGTGCCACCAGCAGAGAGCGGGCGAGCTCCTACAATGAGCAGTTCTTC
TRBV19	-	TRBJ2-1	once	CASSIRQGGSEQFF	TGTGCCAGTAGTATTCGTCAGGGGGGCAGTGAGCAGTTCTTC
TRBV30	TRBD2	TRBJ2-2	few	CAWSYGLAGGTGELFF	TGTGCCTGGAGTTACGGACTAGCGGGAGGCACCGGGGAGCTGTTTTTT
TRBV25-1	-	TRBJ1-1	-	CASRRGGLNTEAFF	TGTGCCAGCAGACGAGGAGGTCTGAACACTGAAGCTTTCTTT
TRBV19	-	TRBJ2-1	-	CASTSRVNEQFF	TGTGCCAGTACCTCGAGAGTCAATGAGCAGTTCTTC
TRBV6-1	-	TRBJ2-2	-	CASSEIRERTGELFF	TGTGCCAGCAGTGAAATCAGGGAACGGACCGGGGAGCTGTTTTTT
TRBV5-6	-	TRBJ2-7	-	CASSFYYRDSYEQYF	TGTGCCAGCAGCTTTTATTACAGGGATTCCTACGAGCAGTACTTC
TRBV29-1	-	TRBJ1-2	-	CSVIRVTNYGYTF	TGCAGCGTTATCAGGGTTACTAACTATGGCTACACCTTC
TRBV28	TRBD2	TRBJ2-1	-	CASSPTGTSGSKEQFF	TGTGCCAGCAGTCCAACGGGGACTAGCGGGAGTAAAGAGCAGTTCTTC
TRBV2	-	TRBJ1-5	-	CASNPGGNQPQHF	TGTGCCAGCAATCCAGGGGGCAATCAGCCCCAGCATTTT
TRBV7-2	-	TRBJ2-3	-	CASSRSSGSKADTQYF	TGTGCCAGCAGCCGGAGTTCGGGTAGTAAGGCAGATACGCAGTATTTT
TRBV2	TRBD2	TRBJ2-1	few	CARTSGPYNEQFF	TGTGCCAGGACTAGCGGACCCTACAATGAGCAGTTCTTC
TRBV6-1	-	TRBJ1-3	-	CASSEAGTSSGNTIYF	TGTGCCAGCAGTGAAGCAGGGACTTCCTCTGGAAACACCATATATTTT
TRBV30	TRBD1	TRBJ2-5	-	CAWSVLLPRGQETQYF	TGTGCCTGGAGTGTACTCCTTCCCAGGGGGCAAGAGACCCAGTACTTC
TRBV19	-	TRBJ2-7	-	CASSSHRGGTGTGAPNSYEQYF	TGTGCCAGTAGTTCCCACCGCGGGGGGACAGGGACTGGTGCTCCGAACTCCTACGAGCAGTACTTC
TRBV7-2	-	TRBJ1-1	-	CASSLGPGNTEAFF	TGTGCCAGCAGCTTAGGCCCAGGGAACACTGAAGCTTTCTTT
TRBV6-2/TRBV6-3	-	TRBJ2-4	-	CASSRPGQGGSREAKNIQYF	TGTGCCAGCAGCCGACCAGGACAGGGAGGGTCAAGGGAGGCCAAAAACATTCAGTACTTC
TRBV10-3	TRBD1	TRBJ2-7	-	CAISTRDRDYEQYF	TGTGCCATCAGTACCCGGGACAGGGACTACGAGCAGTACTTC
TRBV28	-	TRBJ1-5	once	CASSQGGGYNQPQHF	TGTGCCAGCAGTCAGGGAGGCGGGTACAATCAGCCCCAGCATTTT
TRBV27	TRBD2	TRBJ2-1	-	CASSPGLAGQYNEQFF	TGTGCCAGCAGTCCTGGACTAGCGGGGCAGTACAATGAGCAGTTCTTC